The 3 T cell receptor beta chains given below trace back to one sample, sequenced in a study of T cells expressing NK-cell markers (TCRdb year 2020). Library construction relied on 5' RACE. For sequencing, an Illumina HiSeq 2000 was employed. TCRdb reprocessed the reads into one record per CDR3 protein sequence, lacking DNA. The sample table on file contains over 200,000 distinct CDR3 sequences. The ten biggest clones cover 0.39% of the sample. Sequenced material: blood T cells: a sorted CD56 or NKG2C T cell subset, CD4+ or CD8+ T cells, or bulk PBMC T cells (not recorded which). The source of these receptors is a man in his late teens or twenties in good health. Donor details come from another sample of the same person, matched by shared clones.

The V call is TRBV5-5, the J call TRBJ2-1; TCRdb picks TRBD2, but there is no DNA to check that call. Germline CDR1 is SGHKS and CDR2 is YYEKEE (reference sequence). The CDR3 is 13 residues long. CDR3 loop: CASSLEGLYEQFF.

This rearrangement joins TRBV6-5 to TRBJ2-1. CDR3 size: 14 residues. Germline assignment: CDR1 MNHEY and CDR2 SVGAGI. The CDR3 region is CASSYGGPYNEQFF.

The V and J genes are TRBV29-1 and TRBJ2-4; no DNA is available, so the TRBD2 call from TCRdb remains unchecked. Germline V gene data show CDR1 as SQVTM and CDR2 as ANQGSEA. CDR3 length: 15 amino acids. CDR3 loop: CSVRGHPVGRNIQYF.